What follows describes a single T cell receptor (beta chain). Original handling: Amplifying reference gene primers gave estimates of nucleated cell counts. The table came from immunoSEQ multiplex PCR; TCRdb's copy has only in-frame clones and leaves some out. V and J calls and clone size are copied from that table; D and trimming were computed from the DNA. Of under 65,000 clones in the sample, more than 85% were seen once. This CDR3 has 14 amino acids. Per the germline V gene, CDR1 is SNHLY and CDR2 is FYNNEI. V shed 4 bases and J 1 base; nucleotides not matched to a gene: 3. These data come from a study of blood T cell repertoires in COVID-19. Study details: Whether acute or convalescent, the COVID-19 samples came from the United States, Italy and Spain. T cells, B-cell-depleted T cells, or PBMCs provided the cDNA or gDNA that served as material.

The receptor's source is a man older than 75 in a cohort sampled during active COVID-19. Input material: peripheral blood. The chain has TRBV2 and TRBJ1-1; 7 bases line up with TRBD1. CDR3 in amino acids: CASSVRDRNTEAFF. The CDR3 DNA reads TGTGCCAGCAGTGTCCGGGACAGGAACACTGAAGCTTTCTTT. Combining the CDR3 with reference TRBV2 and TRBJ1-1 gives the whole variable domain EPEVTQTPSHQVTQMGQEVILRCVPISNHLYFYWYRQILGQKVEFLVSFYNNEISEKSEIFDDQFSVERPDGSNFTLKIRSTKLEDSAMYFCASSVRDRNTEAFFGQGTRLTVV.